This T cell receptor beta chain was observed in a study of cytomegalovirus exposure and HLA in healthy donors. It was with 60 Vbeta and 13 Jbeta primers that the PCR ran. This table comes from immunoSEQ multiplex PCR, and its TCRdb copy is limited to in-frame clones, with some not included. This sample carries some 84,000 clones, with 0.58% going to the ten biggest clones. With respect to this clone: Its antigen is not known.

The V and J ends lost 6 bases and 0 bases respectively, with 12 bases between them. Germline CDR1 reads MNHEY; CDR2 reads SVGAGI. CDR3 size: 14 residues. Study conclusions and caveats: In an earlier analysis, in some 540 donors, most V segments appeared productive either ~87% or ~30% of the time. A later analysis showed that HLA-associated TCR beta chains had undergone more clonal expansion than equally common others. Indistinguishability led to the exclusion of some V segments, TRBV6-2 and TRBV6-3 included.

The clonotype was recovered from a man aged 45 to 65 in good health and CMV-seronegative. Sequenced: PBMCs. The rearrangement uses TRBV6-5 and TRBJ2-7, with D perhaps TRBD1 (5 bases). CDR3 region: CASSPRVNSYEQYF. The DNA of the CDR3 is TGTGCCAGCAGCCCCAGGGTAAACTCCTACGAGCAGTACTTC.